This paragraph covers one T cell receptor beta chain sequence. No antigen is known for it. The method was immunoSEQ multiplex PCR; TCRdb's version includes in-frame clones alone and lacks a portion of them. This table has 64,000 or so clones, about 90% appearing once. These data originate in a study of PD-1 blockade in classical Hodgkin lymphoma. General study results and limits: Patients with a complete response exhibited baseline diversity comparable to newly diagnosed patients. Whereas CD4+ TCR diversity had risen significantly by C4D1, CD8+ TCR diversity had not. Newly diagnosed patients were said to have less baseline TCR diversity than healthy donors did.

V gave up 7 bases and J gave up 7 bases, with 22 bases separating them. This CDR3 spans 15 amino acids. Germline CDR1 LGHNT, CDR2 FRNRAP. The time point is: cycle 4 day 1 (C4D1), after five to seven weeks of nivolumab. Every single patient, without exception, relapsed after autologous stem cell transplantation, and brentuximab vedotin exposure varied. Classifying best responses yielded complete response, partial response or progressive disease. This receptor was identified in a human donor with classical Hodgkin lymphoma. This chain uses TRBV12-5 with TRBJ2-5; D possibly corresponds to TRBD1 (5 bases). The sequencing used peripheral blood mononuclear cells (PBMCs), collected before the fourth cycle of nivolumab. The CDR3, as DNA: TGTGCTAGTGCTCCAGAGGCAGGGAACGTAGCGACCCAGTACTTC. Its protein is CASAPEAGNVATQYF.